This T cell receptor (beta chain) emerged from a study of OX40 agonist ivuxolimab in advanced cancers. In the study overall: A mean age of around 66 years, range about 20 to 79, was recorded, and approximately 79% were male. Study outcomes and limitations: At doses 0.1 to 3.0 mg/kg, CD4+ and CD8+ clones expanded. At 0.1-3.0 mg/kg, partial responders had clonal expansion among the lowest observed.

Produced via immunoSEQ multiplex PCR; TCRdb's table is partial and in-frame only. The sample lists 80,000 to 100,000 clones, less than 95% occurring once. To note about this clone: The antigen is unknown. The missing conserved phenylalanine or tryptophan at the end of this CDR3 makes a read error likely.

Sequenced here: CD4+ or CD8+ T cells sorted from blood, sampled in a trial of the OX40 agonist ivuxolimab. The source of this sequence is an adult with an advanced solid tumor such as melanoma, head and neck, liver or kidney cancer.

In nucleotides, the CDR3 is TGTGCCAGCAGTGGGGACCGCTATGGCTACACCCTC. Protein: CASSGDRYGYTL. The chain has TRBV2 and TRBJ1-2; D possibly corresponds to TRBD1 (5 bases). Germline assignment: CDR1 SNHLY and CDR2 FYNNEI. Between the trimmed V and J ends, which lost 4 bases and 4 bases, there was a span of 7 bases. The CDR3 length is 12 residues.